The clone carrying this TCR beta chain has ten or more counts. A patient was excluded if there was uncontrolled infection, other autoimmune disease, pregnancy or lactation. From germline, CDR1 is MNHEY and CDR2 SVGEGT. The CDR3 totals 15 residues. V was cut by 4 bases and J by 2 bases, with 13 bases left in between. This sample was taken from a study of T cells in Graves' hyperthyroidism and ophthalmopathy. Amplified TCR beta CDR3 regions came from RNA transcripts. HTBI primers were the set used in a first-round RT-PCR of the TCR CDR3. TCRdb ran MiXCR on the multiplex PCR reads and lists one entry per CDR3 protein. The top ten clones hold 20% to 25% of a sample with 380,000 or so distinct CDR3 sequences, about 13% of them seen once.

Sequenced: blood. This chain links TRBV6-2 or TRBV6-3 with TRBJ2-3; D is tentatively TRBD1 or TRBD2 (5 bases each). The clonotype originates from a man aged 30 to 45 with Graves' hyperthyroidism that later progressed to Graves' ophthalmopathy. CDR3 bases: TGTGCCAGCAGTTCGTACGGGACGTTCACAGATACGCAGTATTTT. Amino acids: CASSSYGTFTDTQYF.